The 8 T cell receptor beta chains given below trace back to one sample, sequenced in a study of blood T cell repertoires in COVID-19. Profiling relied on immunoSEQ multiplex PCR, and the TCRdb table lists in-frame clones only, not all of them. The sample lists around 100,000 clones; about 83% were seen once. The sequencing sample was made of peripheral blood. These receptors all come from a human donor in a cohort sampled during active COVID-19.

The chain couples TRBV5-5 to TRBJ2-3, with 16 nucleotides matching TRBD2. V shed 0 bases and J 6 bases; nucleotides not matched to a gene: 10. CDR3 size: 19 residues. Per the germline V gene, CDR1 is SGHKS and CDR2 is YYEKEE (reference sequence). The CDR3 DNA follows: TGTGCCAGCAGCTTGGCCGGGACTAGCGGGAGGGCCGGGTTGGATACGCAGTATTTT. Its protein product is CASSLAGTSGRAGLDTQYF.

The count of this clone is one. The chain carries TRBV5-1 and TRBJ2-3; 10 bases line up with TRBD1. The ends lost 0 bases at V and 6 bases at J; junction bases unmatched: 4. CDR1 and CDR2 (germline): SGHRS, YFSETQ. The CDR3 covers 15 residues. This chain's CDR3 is CASSLAMDRGDTQYF. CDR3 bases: TGCGCCAGCAGCTTGGCCATGGACAGGGGGGATACGCAGTATTTT.

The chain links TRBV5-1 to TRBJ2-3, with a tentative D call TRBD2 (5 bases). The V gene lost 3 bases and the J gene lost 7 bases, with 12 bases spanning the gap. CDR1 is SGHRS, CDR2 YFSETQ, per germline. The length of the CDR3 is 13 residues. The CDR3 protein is CASSYYSGNTQYF. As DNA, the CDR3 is TGCGCCAGCAGCTATTACAGCGGTAATACGCAGTATTTT.

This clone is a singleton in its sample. The CDR3: CASSWVDREIYEQYF. As DNA, the CDR3 is TGTGCCAGCAGCTGGGTTGACAGGGAGATCTACGAGCAGTACTTC. The chain combines TRBV5-8 with TRBJ2-7, with 7 bases aligning to TRBD1. Germline CDR1 reads SGHTS; CDR2 reads YDEGEE. V lost 3 bases and J lost 3; bases outside the gene matches: 9. CDR3 size: 15 residues.

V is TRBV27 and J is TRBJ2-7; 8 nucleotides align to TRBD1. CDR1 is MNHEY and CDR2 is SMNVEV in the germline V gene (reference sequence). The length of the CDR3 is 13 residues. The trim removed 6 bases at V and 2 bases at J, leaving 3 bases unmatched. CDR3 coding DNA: TGTGCCAGCAGGCCCAGGGGGCCCTACGAGCAGTACTTC. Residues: CASRPRGPYEQYF.

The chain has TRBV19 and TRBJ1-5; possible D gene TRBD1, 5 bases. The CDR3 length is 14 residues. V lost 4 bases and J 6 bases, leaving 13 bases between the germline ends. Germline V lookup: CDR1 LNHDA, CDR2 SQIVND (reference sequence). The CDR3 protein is CASSRGGDGQPQHF. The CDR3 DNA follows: TGTGCCAGTAGTAGGGGGGGGGACGGTCAGCCCCAGCATTTT. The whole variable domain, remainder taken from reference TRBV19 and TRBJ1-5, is DGGITQSPKYLFRKEGQNVTLSCEQNLNHDAMYWYRQDPGQGLRLIYYSQIVNDFQKGDIAEGYSVSREKKESFPLTVTSAQKNPTAFYLCASSRGGDGQPQHFGDGTRLSIL.

For the CDR3, the DNA is TGTGCCAGCATCCCTGCCGCTAACGGGAACATCTATGGCTACACCTTC. Translating it yields CASIPAANGNIYGYTF. The V call is TRBV5-6, the J call TRBJ1-2; D gene unclear. Germline values: CDR1 SGHDT, CDR2 YYEEEE. V lost 6 bases to trimming and J lost 4 bases, with 22 bases between them. This CDR3 has 16 amino acids.

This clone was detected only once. As DNA, the CDR3 is TGTGCCAGTAGAACGGGGGCGGGGGGCCTTCATACGCAGTATTTT. Encoded protein: CASRTGAGGLHTQYF. The V and J genes are TRBV19 and TRBJ2-3, with TRBD2 matching 8 bases. The CDR3 is made up of 15 amino acids. Germline-derived CDR1 and CDR2 are LNHDA and SQIVND (reference sequence). The J segment lost 7 bases and the V segment lost 6 bases, leaving 12 bases of the junction unmatched.